The 2 T cell receptor beta chains given below trace back to one sample, sequenced in a study of somatic mutations in cytotoxic T cells in rheumatoid arthritis. Method: immunoSEQ multiplex PCR; TCRdb's copy keeps in-frame clones and lacks some. Of about 6,700 clones in the sample, roughly four fifths were seen once. The sample comprised CD8+ T cells sorted from blood. The receptors shown here come from a woman aged 55-69 years in good health.

A remark on this clone: Other DNA sequences within the sample encode an identical CDR3. The chain uses TRBV14 and TRBJ2-3; 13 bases are a match to TRBD2. The V and J ends lost 6 bases and 2 bases, in that order; junction bases with no gene match: 5. The CDR3 runs 16 residues. Germline V gene lookup returns CDR1 SGHDN and CDR2 FVKESK. CDR3 residues: CASSLGLAGPTDTQYF. The CDR3 DNA sequence: TGTGCCAGCAGTTTGGGACTAGCGGGGCCCACAGATACGCAGTATTTT.

The rearrangement joins TRBV5-1 to TRBJ2-7; D possibly corresponds to TRBD1 (6 bases). Germline V lookup: CDR1 SGHRS, CDR2 YFSETQ. V dropped 2 bases and J dropped 4 bases, with 10 bases sitting between them. CDR3 length: 13 residues. CDR3 amino acids: CASSLQGRYEQYF. The CDR3 DNA reads TGCGCCAGCAGCTTACAGGGTCGATACGAGCAGTACTTC.